Below, 26 T cell receptor beta chains from the same sample are listed, as sequenced in a study of cytomegalovirus exposure and HLA in healthy donors. Some clones are missing from TCRdb's copy, which holds only in-frame ones; the method was immunoSEQ multiplex PCR. Of about 220,000 clones in the sample, under 95% were seen once. Sample: PBMCs. These receptors originate from a woman between 18 and 29 years old in good health and CMV-seronegative.

The chain recombines TRBV2 with TRBJ1-1; a possible D gene is TRBD1 (5 bases). V dropped 4 bases and J dropped 0 bases, with 15 bases sitting between them. Germline CDR1 reads SNHLY; CDR2 reads FYNNEI. CDR3 size: 16 residues. The CDR3 DNA reads TGTGCCAGCAGTGTTCCCCTCCGACAGATGAACACTGAAGCTTTCTTT. Translating gives CASSVPLRQMNTEAFF.

The chain uses TRBV6-5 and TRBJ1-5; the match to TRBD1 covers 7 bases. The germline CDR1 and CDR2 sequences are MNHEY and SVGAGI. Unmatched junction bases numbered 5, after V lost 6 bases and J lost 6 bases. The CDR3 consists of 13 residues. CDR3 nucleotides: TGTGCCAGCAGCGGACAGGTGGGTCAGCCCCAGCATTTT. Translated, it gives CASSGQVGQPQHF.

The chain joins TRBV2 to TRBJ1-3, with 7 nucleotides matching TRBD1. Germline V gives CDR1 SNHLY, CDR2 FYNNEI. V dropped 6 bases and J dropped 0; count of bases not matched to a gene: 14. This CDR3 spans 18 amino acids. The CDR3 loop reads CASSVTPGQPISGNTIYF. The CDR3 DNA reads as TGTGCCAGCAGCGTGACCCCGGGACAGCCGATCTCTGGAAACACCATATATTTT.

CDR3 sequence reads: CASSTQAGVSQPQHF. The CDR3 region has the DNA TGTGCCAGTAGTACGCAGGCAGGTGTCAGTCAGCCCCAGCATTTT. The rearrangement links TRBV19 to TRBJ1-5; no firm D call. Germline assignment: CDR1 LNHDA and CDR2 SQIVND (reference sequence). CDR3 length: 15 residues. Trimming left V 4 bases short and J 6 bases short, with 16 bases between.

The chain carries TRBV6-1 and TRBJ1-2, with D unresolved. The CDR3 is made up of 14 amino acids. The germline gives CDR1 MNHNS, CDR2 SASEGT. Trimming removed 0 bases from V and 5 bases from J, with 10 bases in between. CDR3 protein: CASSEALSGYGYTF. The CDR3 DNA follows: TGTGCCAGCAGTGAAGCGCTATCGGGATATGGCTACACCTTC.

J is TRBJ2-1 and V is TRBV11-2, with TRBD2 matching 10 bases. This CDR3 is 19 amino acids long. Looked up from germline, CDR1 is SGHAT and CDR2 is FQNNGV. V dropped 0 bases and J dropped 0; count of bases not matched to a gene: 8. The CDR3 DNA is TGTGCCAGCAGCTTAGATCGTATTAGCGGGAGGAGCTCCTACAATGAGCAGTTCTTC. It is translated as CASSLDRISGRSSYNEQFF.

The V call is TRBV30, the J call TRBJ2-1; TRBD2 matches 12 bases. CDR3 length: 15 residues. Germline-derived CDR1 and CDR2 are GTSNPN and SVGIG (reference sequence). For the CDR3, the DNA is TGTGCTTGGCTAGCGGGAGGGCCAGGGGCGAAAGAGCAGTTCTTC. Amino acids: CAWLAGGPGAKEQFF.

This clone was detected once. This chain's CDR3 is CASSHYDRKAFF. The CDR3 DNA reads as TGTGCCAGCAGTCACTACGACAGGAAGGCTTTCTTT. The gene calls are TRBV2 and TRBJ1-1; possibly TRBD1 for D (6 bases). Germline CDR1 is SNHLY and CDR2 is FYNNEI. V was shortened by 5 bases and J by 11 bases, with 15 bases between the two germline ends. The CDR3 length is 12 residues.

This chain links TRBV28 with TRBJ1-2, with TRBD1 identical over 9 bases. Germline-derived CDR1 and CDR2 are MDHEN and SYDVKM. The CDR3 loop spans 14 amino acids. V lost 4 bases and J lost 4; bases outside the gene matches: 4. The CDR3 nucleotides are TGTGCCAGCAGTTCCGGGACAGGGACCTATGGCTACACCTTC. Protein: CASSSGTGTYGYTF.

V usage is TRBV10-2 and J usage is TRBJ1-1, with TRBD1 as a possible D gene (5 bases). The CDR3 sequence is 14 residues long. The germline CDR1 and CDR2 sequences are WSHSY and SAAADI. Trimming cost V 7 bases and J 3 bases, with 15 bases left between them. CDR3: CASTQAGSDTEAFF. CDR3 in DNA: TGCGCCAGCACACAGGCCGGGTCCGACACTGAAGCTTTCTTT.

The chain has TRBV9 and TRBJ2-1; D gene ambiguous. This CDR3 has 16 residues. Germline-derived CDR1 and CDR2 are SGDLS and YYNGEE. Trimming left V 1 base short and J 0 bases short, with 11 bases between. The CDR3 nucleotides read TGTGCCAGCAGCGTATCAACTCCTCGCTCCTACAATGAGCAGTTCTTC. Residues: CASSVSTPRSYNEQFF.

The V and J genes are TRBV29-1 and TRBJ1-4; D is unclear. Trimming took 4 bases from V and 6 from J, leaving 15 bases between them. Germline V gives CDR1 SQVTM, CDR2 ANQGSEA. The CDR3 length is 14 residues. CDR3 amino acids: CSVGGGTPDEKLFF. The CDR3 nucleotides read TGCAGCGTTGGGGGAGGCACCCCGGATGAAAAACTGTTTTTT.

V is TRBV29-1 and J is TRBJ2-7, with TRBD2 identical over 8 bases. V was clipped by 3 bases and J by 2 bases; unmatched bases: 6. The CDR3 length is 14 residues. Germline CDR1 reads SQVTM; CDR2 reads ANQGSEA. CDR3 sequence (DNA): TGCAGCGTTGATCGTGCGGGAGGACCCTACGAGCAGTACTTC. Its protein is CSVDRAGGPYEQYF.

This chain joins TRBV7-9 and TRBJ2-1, with 14 positions matching TRBD2. The V gene's germline CDR1 is SEHNR and CDR2 FQNEAQ (reference sequence). The CDR3 runs to 17 residues. V shed 5 bases and J 9 bases; nucleotides not matched to a gene: 12. CDR3 nucleotides: TGTGCCAGCAGCCAGGCTAGGGGGACTAGCGGGAGAGTTGAGCAGTTCTTC. This codes for CASSQARGTSGRVEQFF.

The chain carries TRBV5-6 and TRBJ2-3; 8 positions agree with TRBD1. The germline CDR1 and CDR2 sequences are SGHDT and YYEEEE. V was clipped by 7 bases and J by 3 bases; unmatched bases: 7. This CDR3 comprises 14 residues. The CDR3 region has the DNA TGTGCCAGCTTGAGACAGGGGAGAACAGATACGCAGTATTTT. Protein: CASLRQGRTDTQYF.

The chain is built from TRBV6-5 and TRBJ2-1; D may be TRBD2 (5 bases). Looked up from germline, CDR1 is MNHEY and CDR2 is SVGAGI. The germline V and J ends were trimmed by 7 bases and 9 bases, with 13 bases remaining between them. This CDR3 is built from 12 residues. The CDR3 coding sequence is TGTGCCAGCACCAAAGGAGGTAGTGAGCAGTTCTTC. It specifies CASTKGGSEQFF.

A note on this clone: The junction departs from germline at one end; a sequencing error may be responsible. The V gene is TRBV6-1, the J gene TRBJ2-7; 8 positions match TRBD1. The CDR3 has 13 residues. Germline V gene sequence: CDR1 MNHNS, CDR2 SASEGT. CDR3 coding DNA: TGTGCCAGCAGTATCAACAGGGGGAACACTTTTGCCTTC. Protein product: CASSINRGNTFAF.

The chain employs TRBV5-6 and TRBJ1-2; TRBD1 matches at 7 bases. Germline lookup yields CDR1 SGHDT and CDR2 YYEEEE. The trim removed 0 bases at V and 13 bases at J, leaving 9 bases unmatched. The CDR3 is 13 residues long. DNA for the CDR3: TGTGCCAGCAGCTTGGCTTCGACAGGGCCCACCACCTTC. Its translation: CASSLASTGPTTF.

The rearrangement uses TRBV2 and TRBJ2-5, with D possibly being TRBD1 (6 bases). V lost 5 bases and J 9 bases, leaving 16 bases between the germline ends. The germline V gene encodes CDR1 SNHLY and CDR2 FYNNEI. This CDR3 region has 13 residues. The CDR3 is CASSPRQAWAQYF. CDR3 in DNA: TGTGCCAGCAGTCCTAGACAGGCCTGGGCCCAGTACTTC.

The chain combines TRBV7-9 with TRBJ1-6; 9 bases agree with TRBD1. The germline CDR1 and CDR2 sequences are SEHNR and FQNEAQ (reference sequence). The CDR3 length is 16 residues. V was pared by 5 bases and J by 3 bases, with 5 bases of the junction left unmatched. CDR3 coding DNA: TGTGCCAGCAGCCAATCGGGACAGGGCTATAATTCACCCCTCCACTTT. It codes for CASSQSGQGYNSPLHF.

The chain has TRBV28 and TRBJ2-3; D unclear. Germline lookup yields CDR1 MDHEN and CDR2 SYDVKM. V gave up 4 bases and J gave up 6 bases, with 5 bases separating them. The CDR3 covers 11 residues. This CDR3 reads CASSSHDTQYF. The CDR3 coding sequence is TGTGCCAGCAGTTCCCATGATACGCAGTATTTT.

J is TRBJ1-4 and V is TRBV7-9, with 7 bases that match TRBD1. This CDR3 is 15 amino acids long. V shed 5 bases, J shed 4 bases, and the junction held 7 bases outside the gene matches. Germline V CDR1 and CDR2: SEHNR, FQNEAQ (reference sequence). CDR3 coding DNA: TGTGCCAGCAGCAGCCGGGACAGCCTTAATGAAAAACTGTTTTTT. Amino acid sequence: CASSSRDSLNEKLFF.

The CDR3 DNA is TGCGCCAGCAGCTTGGCCTTAGGGGAAGAGACCCAGTACTTC. Protein product: CASSLALGEETQYF. The chain combines TRBV5-1 with TRBJ2-5, with D perhaps TRBD1 (5 bases). V was trimmed by 0 bases and J by 3 bases, leaving 9 bases between them. The CDR3 covers 14 residues. Per germline, CDR1 SGHRS and CDR2 YFSETQ.

V is TRBV5-4 and J is TRBJ2-2; tentatively, D is TRBD1 (5 bases). CDR1 and CDR2 from the germline V gene are SGHNT and YYREEE (reference sequence). V gave up 1 base and J gave up 7 bases, with 14 bases separating them. CDR3 size: 15 residues. CDR3 loop: CASSLSQGVVGELFF. CDR3 DNA: TGTGCCAGCAGCTTGTCCCAGGGTGTGGTCGGGGAGCTGTTTTTT.

This chain uses TRBV4-1 with TRBJ2-1, with 8 bases fitting TRBD2. This CDR3 is 17 amino acids long. V dropped 0 bases and J dropped 5; count of bases not matched to a gene: 9. Per germline, CDR1 MGHRA and CDR2 YSYEKL. In nucleotides, the CDR3 is TGCGCCAGCAGCCAAGAAATTAGCGGGGCCGGAGACAATGAGCAGTTCTTC. Translation gives CASSQEISGAGDNEQFF.

The J gene is TRBJ2-2, the V gene TRBV20-1, with a possible D match to TRBD1 (5 bases). This CDR3 is 10 amino acids long. Deletions cut 7 bases from V and 6 bases from J, with 6 bases between. CDR1 is DFQATT, CDR2 SNEGSKA, per germline (reference sequence). Here the CDR3 DNA reads TGCAGTGTGGGGCCCGGGGAGCTGTTTTTT. Its protein product is CSVGPGELFF.